The 4 T cell receptor beta chains reported below all come from one sample, sequenced in a study of blood T cell repertoires in COVID-19. Data came from immunoSEQ multiplex PCR; TCRdb stores just in-frame clones and leaves some out. Of 300,000 to 350,000 clones listed, around 90% are singletons. The sequencing input was peripheral blood. All receptors derive from a man aged 25-45 years with COVID-19, enrolled during active disease.

The J gene is TRBJ2-7, the V gene TRBV2; 9 bases are a match to TRBD2. Trimming cost V 2 bases and J 3 bases; bases outside gene matches: 5. The length of the CDR3 is 15 residues. Germline V gene data show CDR1 as SNHLY and CDR2 as FYNNEI. CDR3 protein: CASSERASGNYEQYF. The CDR3 DNA reads as TGTGCCAGCAGTGAAAGGGCTAGCGGGAACTACGAGCAGTACTTC. Full variable domain (rest looked up from reference TRBV2 and TRBJ2-7): EPEVTQTPSHQVTQMGQEVILRCVPISNHLYFYWYRQILGQKVEFLVSFYNNEISEKSEIFDDQFSVERPDGSNFTLKIRSTKLEDSAMYFCASSERASGNYEQYFGPGTRLTVT.

CDR3 sequence reads: CASSMTSGPQETQYF. The DNA of the CDR3 is TGTGCCAGCAGCATGACTAGCGGTCCCCAAGAGACCCAGTACTTC. V gene TRBV5-4 combines with J gene TRBJ2-5, with TRBD2 matching 9 bases. CDR3 size: 15 residues. The trim removed 4 bases at V and 1 base at J, leaving 5 bases unmatched. Germline CDR1 is SGHNT and CDR2 is YYREEE (reference sequence).

The chain couples TRBV19 to TRBJ2-3; TRBD2 is a possible D gene (5 bases). The CDR3 is 14 residues long. V shed 5 bases and J shed 5 bases, with 14 bases lying between them. Looked up from germline, CDR1 is LNHDA and CDR2 is SQIVND (reference sequence). CDR3 bases: TGTGCCAGTAGTCCTGGGCTAGCAGGAGATACGCAGTATTTT. Its translation: CASSPGLAGDTQYF.

The CDR3 reads CASSIHRAPISGDTEAFF. In DNA form, the CDR3 reads TGTGCCAGCAGCATTCACAGGGCTCCCATCAGTGGGGACACTGAAGCTTTCTTT. The V gene is TRBV9, the J gene TRBJ1-1; D might be TRBD1 (6 bases). V was cut by 4 bases and J by 3 bases, with 25 bases left in between. The CDR3 consists of 18 residues. Germline V gene data show CDR1 as SGDLS and CDR2 as YYNGEE.